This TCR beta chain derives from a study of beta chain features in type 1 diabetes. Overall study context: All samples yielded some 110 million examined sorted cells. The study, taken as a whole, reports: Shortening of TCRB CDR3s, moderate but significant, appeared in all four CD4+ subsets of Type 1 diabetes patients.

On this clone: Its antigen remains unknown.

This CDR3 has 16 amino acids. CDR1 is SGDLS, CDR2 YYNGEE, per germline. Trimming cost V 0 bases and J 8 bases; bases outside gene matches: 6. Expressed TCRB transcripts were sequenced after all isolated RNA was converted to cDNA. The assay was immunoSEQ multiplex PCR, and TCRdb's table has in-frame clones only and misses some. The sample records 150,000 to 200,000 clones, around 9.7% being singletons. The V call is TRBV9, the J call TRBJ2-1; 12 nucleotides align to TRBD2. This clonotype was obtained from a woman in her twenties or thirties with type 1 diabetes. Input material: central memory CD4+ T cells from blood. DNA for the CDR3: TGTGCCAGCAGCGTAGCTAGCGGGAGGGCTCTGGATGAGCAGTTCTTC. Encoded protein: CASSVASGRALDEQFF.